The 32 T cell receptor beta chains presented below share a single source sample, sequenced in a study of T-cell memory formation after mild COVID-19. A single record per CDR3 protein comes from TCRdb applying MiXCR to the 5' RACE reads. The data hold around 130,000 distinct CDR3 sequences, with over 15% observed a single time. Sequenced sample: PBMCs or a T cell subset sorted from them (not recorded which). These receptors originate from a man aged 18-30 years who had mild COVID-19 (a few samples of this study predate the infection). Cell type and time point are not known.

The CDR3 protein is CASGNRGGYTF. DNA for the CDR3: TGTGCCAGCGGGAACAGGGGTGGCTACACCTTC. The J gene is TRBJ1-2, the V gene TRBV6-2 or TRBV6-3, with 7 positions matching TRBD1. V lost 8 bases, J lost 7 bases, and 4 bases stayed unmatched. Germline V gene sequence: CDR1 MNHEY, CDR2 SVGEGT. CDR3 length: 11 residues.

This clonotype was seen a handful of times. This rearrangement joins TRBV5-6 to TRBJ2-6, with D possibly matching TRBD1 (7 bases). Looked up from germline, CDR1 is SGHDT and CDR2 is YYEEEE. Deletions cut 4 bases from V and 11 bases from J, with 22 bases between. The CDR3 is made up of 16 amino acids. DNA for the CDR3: TGTGCCAGCAGCCTGAGAATAGGGGGCGGGGTCGACGTCCTGACTTTC. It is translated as CASSLRIGGGVDVLTF.

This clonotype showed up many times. The CDR3, as DNA: TGCGCCAGCAGCTTCTCGGTGGACACAGATACGCAGTATTTT. This translates into CASSFSVDTDTQYF. The genes are TRBV5-1 and TRBJ2-3; D not resolved. The V and J ends lost 2 bases and 2 bases respectively, with 9 bases between them. The CDR3 spans 14 residues. In germline, CDR1 is SGHRS, CDR2 YFSETQ. The variable domain in full, completed from reference TRBV5-1 and TRBJ2-3, reads KAGVTQTPRYLIKTRGQQVTLSCSPISGHRSVSWYQQTPGQGLQFLFEYFSETQRNKGNFPGRFSGRQFSNSRSEMNVSTLELGDSALYLCASSFSVDTDTQYFGPGTRLTVL.

The CDR3 nucleotides read TGTGCCAGCAGTTACGGGCAGGGTTGGAAGACTGAAGCTTTCTTT. Translated, it gives CASSYGQGWKTEAFF. The chain uses TRBV6-2 or TRBV6-3 and TRBJ1-1, with D possibly TRBD1 on 5 matching bases. Trimming cost V 2 bases and J 5 bases, with 15 bases left between them. The CDR3 has 15 residues. Germline V gene lookup returns CDR1 MNHEY and CDR2 SVGEGT.

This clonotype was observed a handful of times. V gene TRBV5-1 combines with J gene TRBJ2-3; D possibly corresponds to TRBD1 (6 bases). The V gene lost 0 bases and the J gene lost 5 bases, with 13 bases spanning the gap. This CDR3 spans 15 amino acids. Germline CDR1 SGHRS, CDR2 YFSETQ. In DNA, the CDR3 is TGCGCCAGCAGCTTGGAACAGGGACATAGAGATACGCAGTATTTT. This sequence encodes CASSLEQGHRDTQYF.

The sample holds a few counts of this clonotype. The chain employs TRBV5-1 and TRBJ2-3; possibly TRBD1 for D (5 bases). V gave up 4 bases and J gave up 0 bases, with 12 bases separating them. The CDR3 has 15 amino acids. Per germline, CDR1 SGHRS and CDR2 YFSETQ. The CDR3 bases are TGCGCCAGCAGCATCGACAGTCCTAGCACAGATACGCAGTATTTT. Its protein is CASSIDSPSTDTQYF.

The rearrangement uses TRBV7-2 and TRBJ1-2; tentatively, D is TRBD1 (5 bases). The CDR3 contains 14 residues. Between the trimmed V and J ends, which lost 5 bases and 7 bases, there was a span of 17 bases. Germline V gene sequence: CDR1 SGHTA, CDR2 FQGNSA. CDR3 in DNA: TGTGCCAGCAGCGCGCCGGGGCCGAGGGGTGGCTACACCTTC. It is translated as CASSAPGPRGGYTF.

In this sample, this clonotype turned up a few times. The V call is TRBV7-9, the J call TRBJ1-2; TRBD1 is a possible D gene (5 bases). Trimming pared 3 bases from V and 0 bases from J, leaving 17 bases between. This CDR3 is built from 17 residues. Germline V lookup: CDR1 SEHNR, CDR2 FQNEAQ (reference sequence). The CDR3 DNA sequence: TGTGCCAGCAGCTTCCGCGCGGGGGGAGCGACTAACTATGGCTACACCTTC. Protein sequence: CASSFRAGGATNYGYTF.

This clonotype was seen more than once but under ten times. CDR3 bases: TGTGCCAGCAGCTTTCGAGCGTCAACCCTTTATAATGAAAAACTGTTTTTT. Translating gives CASSFRASTLYNEKLFF. The V call is TRBV6-5, the J call TRBJ1-4, with no clear D. V shed 6 bases and J shed 4 bases, with 21 bases lying between them. Germline V lookup: CDR1 MNHEY, CDR2 SVGAGI. This CDR3 is 17 amino acids long.

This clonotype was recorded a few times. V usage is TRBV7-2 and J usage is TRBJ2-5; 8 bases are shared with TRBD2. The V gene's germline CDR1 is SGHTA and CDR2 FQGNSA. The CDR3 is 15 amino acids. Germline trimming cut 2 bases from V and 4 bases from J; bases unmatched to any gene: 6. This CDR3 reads CASSLNTGGPETQYF. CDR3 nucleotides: TGTGCCAGCAGCTTAAATACGGGGGGGCCAGAGACCCAGTACTTC.

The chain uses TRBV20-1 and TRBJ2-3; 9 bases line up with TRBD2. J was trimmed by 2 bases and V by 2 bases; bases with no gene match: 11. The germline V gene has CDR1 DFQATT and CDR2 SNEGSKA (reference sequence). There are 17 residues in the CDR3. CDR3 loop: CSARLAGLSHHTDTQYF. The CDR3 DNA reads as TGCAGTGCTAGACTAGCGGGGCTCTCCCATCACACAGATACGCAGTATTTT.

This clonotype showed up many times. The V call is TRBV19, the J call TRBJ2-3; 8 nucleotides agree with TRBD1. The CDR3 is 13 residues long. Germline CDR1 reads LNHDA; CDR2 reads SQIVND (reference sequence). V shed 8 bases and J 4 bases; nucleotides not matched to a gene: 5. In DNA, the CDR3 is TGTGCCAGTCGACAGGGGCCCTCAGATACGCAGTATTTT. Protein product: CASRQGPSDTQYF.

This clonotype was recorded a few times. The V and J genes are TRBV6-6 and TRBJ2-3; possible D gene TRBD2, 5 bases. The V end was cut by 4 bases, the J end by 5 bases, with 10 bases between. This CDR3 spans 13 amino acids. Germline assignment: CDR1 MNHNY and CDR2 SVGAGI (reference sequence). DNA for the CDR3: TGTGCCAGCAGTTTCTCCGGGGAAGATACGCAGTATTTT. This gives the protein CASSFSGEDTQYF.

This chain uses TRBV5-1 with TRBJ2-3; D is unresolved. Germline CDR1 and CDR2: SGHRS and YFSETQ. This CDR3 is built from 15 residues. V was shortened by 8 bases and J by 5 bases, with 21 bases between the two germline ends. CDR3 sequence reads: CASYNDRAGGDTQYF. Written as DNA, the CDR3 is TGCGCCAGTTATAATGACCGGGCCGGTGGAGATACGCAGTATTTT. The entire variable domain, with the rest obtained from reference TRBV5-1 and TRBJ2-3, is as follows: KAGVTQTPRYLIKTRGQQVTLSCSPISGHRSVSWYQQTPGQGLQFLFEYFSETQRNKGNFPGRFSGRQFSNSRSEMNVSTLELGDSALYLCASYNDRAGGDTQYFGPGTRLTVL.

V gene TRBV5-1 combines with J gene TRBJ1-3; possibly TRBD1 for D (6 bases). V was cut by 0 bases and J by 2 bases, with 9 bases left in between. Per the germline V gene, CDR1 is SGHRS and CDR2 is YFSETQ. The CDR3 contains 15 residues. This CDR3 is CASSLGQAAGNTIYF. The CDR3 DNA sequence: TGCGCCAGCAGCTTGGGACAGGCAGCTGGAAACACCATATATTTT.

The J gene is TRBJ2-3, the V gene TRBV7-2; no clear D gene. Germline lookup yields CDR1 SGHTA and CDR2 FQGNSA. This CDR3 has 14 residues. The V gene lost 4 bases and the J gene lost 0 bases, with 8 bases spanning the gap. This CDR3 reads CASSWTPSTDTQYF. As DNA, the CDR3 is TGTGCCAGCAGCTGGACGCCCAGCACAGATACGCAGTATTTT.

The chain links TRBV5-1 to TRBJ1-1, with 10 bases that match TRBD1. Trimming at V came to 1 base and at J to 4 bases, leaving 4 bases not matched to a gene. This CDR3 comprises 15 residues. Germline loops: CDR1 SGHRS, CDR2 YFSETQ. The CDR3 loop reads CASSLMTGGPTEAFF. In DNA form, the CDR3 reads TGCGCCAGCAGCTTGATGACAGGGGGCCCCACTGAAGCTTTCTTT.

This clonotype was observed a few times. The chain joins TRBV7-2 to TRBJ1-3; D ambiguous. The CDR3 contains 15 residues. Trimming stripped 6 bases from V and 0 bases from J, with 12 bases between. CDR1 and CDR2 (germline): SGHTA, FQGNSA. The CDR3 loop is CASSFHTGSGNTIYF. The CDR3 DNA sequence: TGTGCCAGCAGTTTTCACACGGGCTCTGGAAACACCATATATTTT.

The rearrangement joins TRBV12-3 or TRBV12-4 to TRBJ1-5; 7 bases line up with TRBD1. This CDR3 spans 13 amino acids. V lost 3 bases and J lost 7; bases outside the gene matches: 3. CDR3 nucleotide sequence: TGTGCCAGCAGTTTTCAGGGGGACCAGCCCCAGCATTTT. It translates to CASSFQGDQPQHF.

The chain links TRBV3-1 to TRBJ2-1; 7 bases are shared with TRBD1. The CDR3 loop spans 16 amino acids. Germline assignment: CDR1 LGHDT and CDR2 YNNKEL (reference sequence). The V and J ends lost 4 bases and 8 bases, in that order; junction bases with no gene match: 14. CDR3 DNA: TGTGCCAGCAGCCCAGCCGGGACAGCACTGAGGGATGAGCAGTTCTTC. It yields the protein CASSPAGTALRDEQFF.

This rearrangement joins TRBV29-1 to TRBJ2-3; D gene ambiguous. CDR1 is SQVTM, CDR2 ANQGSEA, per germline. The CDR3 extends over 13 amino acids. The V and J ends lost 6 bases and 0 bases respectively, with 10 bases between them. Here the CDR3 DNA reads TGCAGCGTCGACCTAACTAGCACAGATACGCAGTATTTT. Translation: CSVDLTSTDTQYF.

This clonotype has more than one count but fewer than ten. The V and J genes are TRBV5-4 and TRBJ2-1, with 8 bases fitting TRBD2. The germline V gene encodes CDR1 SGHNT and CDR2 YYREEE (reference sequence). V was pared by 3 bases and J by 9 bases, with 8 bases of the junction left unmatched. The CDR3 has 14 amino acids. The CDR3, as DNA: TGTGCCAGCAGCTCCCCGGGGGGGCCGGGTGAGCAGTTCTTC. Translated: CASSSPGGPGEQFF.

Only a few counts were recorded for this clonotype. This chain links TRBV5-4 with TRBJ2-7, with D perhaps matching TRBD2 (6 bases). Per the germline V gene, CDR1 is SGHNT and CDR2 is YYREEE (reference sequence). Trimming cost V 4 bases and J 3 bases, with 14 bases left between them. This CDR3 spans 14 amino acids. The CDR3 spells CASSPVGGSYEQYF. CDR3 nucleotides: TGTGCCAGCAGCCCGGTCGGAGGGAGCTACGAGCAGTACTTC. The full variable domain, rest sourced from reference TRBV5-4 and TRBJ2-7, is ETGVTQSPTHLIKTRGQQVTLRCSSQSGHNTVSWYQQALGQGPQFIFQYYREEENGRGNFPPRFSGLQFPNYSSELNVNALELDDSALYLCASSPVGGSYEQYFGPGTRLTVT.

The CDR3 nucleotides read TGTGCCAGCAGTTCACCTGGACAGAAGCTCAATCAGCCCCAGCATTTT. This encodes CASSSPGQKLNQPQHF. The chain has TRBV6-2 or TRBV6-3 and TRBJ1-5, with a possible D match to TRBD1 (6 bases). This CDR3 is 16 amino acids long. The ends were cut back, 4 bases at V and 3 bases at J, with 16 bases in the middle. Germline-derived CDR1 and CDR2 are MNHEY and SVGEGT.

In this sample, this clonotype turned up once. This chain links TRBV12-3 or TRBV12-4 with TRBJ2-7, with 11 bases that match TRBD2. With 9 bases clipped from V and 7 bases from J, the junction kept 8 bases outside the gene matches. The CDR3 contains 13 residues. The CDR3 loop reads CARRLAGTREQYV. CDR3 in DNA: TGTGCCAGGCGACTAGCGGGGACACGGGAGCAGTACGTC.

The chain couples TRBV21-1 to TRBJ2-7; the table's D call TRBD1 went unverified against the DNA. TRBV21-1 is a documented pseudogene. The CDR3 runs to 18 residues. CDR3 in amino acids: CASSKAPGGDLRPYEQYV. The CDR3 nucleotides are TGTGCCAGCAGCAAAGCGCCGGGGGGCGACCTACGACCCTACGAGCAGTACGTC.

The DNA of the CDR3 is TGTGCCAGCAGCTTGAGCAGGAACAATGAGCAGTTCTTC. Residues: CASSLSRNNEQFF. The rearrangement uses TRBV7-2 and TRBJ2-1; D remains unclear. V was pared by 3 bases and J by 5 bases, with 8 bases between. The CDR3 has 13 amino acids. CDR1 SGHTA and CDR2 FQGNSA come from the germline V gene.

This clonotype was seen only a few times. The CDR3, as DNA: TGTGCCAGCTCACCTCCTGACAGGGAAGCTGAAGCTTTCTTT. Its protein product is CASSPPDREAEAFF. The J gene is TRBJ1-1, the V gene TRBV18; 7 nucleotides agree with TRBD1. Germline values: CDR1 KGHSH, CDR2 LQKENI. Trimming removed 3 bases from V and 6 bases from J; junction bases left unmatched: 7. The CDR3 extends over 14 amino acids.

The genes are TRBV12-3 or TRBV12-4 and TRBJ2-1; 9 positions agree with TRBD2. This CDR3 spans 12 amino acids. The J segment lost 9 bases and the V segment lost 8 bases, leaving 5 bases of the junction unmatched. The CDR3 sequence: CASSAGGREQFF. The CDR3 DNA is TGTGCCAGCTCGGCGGGGGGGCGTGAGCAGTTCTTC.

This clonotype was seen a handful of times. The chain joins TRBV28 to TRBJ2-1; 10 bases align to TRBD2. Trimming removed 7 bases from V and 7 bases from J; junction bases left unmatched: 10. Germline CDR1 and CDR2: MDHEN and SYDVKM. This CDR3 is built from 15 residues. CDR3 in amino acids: CASKAAGGPLNEQFF. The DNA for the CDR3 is TGTGCCAGCAAAGCAGCGGGGGGGCCATTAAATGAGCAGTTCTTC.

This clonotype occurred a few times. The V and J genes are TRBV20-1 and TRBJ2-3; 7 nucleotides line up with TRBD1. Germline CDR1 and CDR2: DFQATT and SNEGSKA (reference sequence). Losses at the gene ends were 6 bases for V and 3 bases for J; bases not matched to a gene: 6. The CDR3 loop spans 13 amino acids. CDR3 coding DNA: TGCAGTGCCCTACGACAGGGTACAGATACGCAGTATTTT. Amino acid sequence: CSALRQGTDTQYF.

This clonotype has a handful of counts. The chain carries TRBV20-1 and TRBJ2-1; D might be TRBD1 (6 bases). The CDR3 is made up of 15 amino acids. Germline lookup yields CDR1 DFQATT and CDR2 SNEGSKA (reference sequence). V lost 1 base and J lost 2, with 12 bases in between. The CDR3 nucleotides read TGCAGTGCTAGAGCAAGGGGGAACGCCTACAATGAGCAGTTCTTC. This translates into CSARARGNAYNEQFF.